This record concerns one T cell receptor (beta chain) sequence. The sample originates from a study of cytomegalovirus exposure and HLA in healthy donors. 60 Vbeta and 13 Jbeta primers were used in PCR. TCRdb keeps only in-frame clones here, not all; method: immunoSEQ multiplex PCR. The sample has over 250,000 clones; roughly 70% are singletons. This CDR3 contains 13 residues. CDR1 is SGHNT, CDR2 YENEEA, per germline. V dropped 3 bases and J dropped 4; count of bases not matched to a gene: 0. The J gene is TRBJ1-2, the V gene TRBV11-3; 9 nucleotides align to TRBD1. This receptor was obtained from a female donor in good health and CMV-seronegative. Sequenced: PBMCs. CDR3 amino acids: CASSLTGGYGYTF. CDR3 nucleotide sequence: TGTGCCAGCAGCTTGACAGGGGGCTATGGCTACACCTTC.